This T cell receptor beta chain derives from a study of control samples from healthy donors and cancer patients. Some clones are missing from TCRdb's copy, which holds only in-frame ones; the method was immunoSEQ multiplex PCR. The table includes about 47,000 clones, over 70% detected once. The germline CDR1 and CDR2 sequences are LNHDA and SQIVND (reference sequence). With 2 bases removed from V and 12 bases from J, the gap between germline ends came to 16 bases. The CDR3 has 14 residues. The chain is built from TRBV19 and TRBJ1-4; D uncertain. The receptor comes from a man aged 70 or older in good health. The specimen was blood. CDR3 sequence reads: CASSIYLSSEELFF. The CDR3 DNA follows: TGTGCCAGTAGTATATATTTGAGTTCGGAGGAACTGTTTTTT. Filled out from reference TRBV19 and TRBJ1-4, the complete variable domain reads DGGITQSPKYLFRKEGQNVTLSCEQNLNHDAMYWYRQDPGQGLRLIYYSQIVNDFQKGDIAEGYSVSREKKESFPLTVTSAQKNPTAFYLCASSIYLSSEELFFGSGTQLSVL.